This section outlines one TCR beta chain sequence together with its context. The antigen is undetermined. Germline CDR1 is MNHEY and CDR2 is SVGAGI. The V end was cut by 5 bases, the J end by 2 bases, with 9 bases between. The CDR3 sequence is 14 residues long. This record comes from a study of T cell responses to AZD1222 COVID-19 vaccine. Study-wide results and caveats: Spike-specific TCR breadth and depth went up after people got two AZD1222 doses. No day 14 peak samples; only post-peak repertoires were characterized. Regions left unmutated in variants are reportedly the target of nearly half of spike-specific TCRs.

Clones were sequenced by immunoSEQ multiplex PCR, and TCRdb holds only the in-frame ones, with some missing. The data hold approximately 170,000 clones, with roughly nine tenths observed a single time. The rearrangement joins TRBV6-5 to TRBJ1-4; D gene uncertain. This TCR came from an adult in good health. The sample here was peripheral blood, taken on day 0 of AZD1222 vaccination. The CDR3 loop is CASSTGPTNEKLFF. The CDR3 region has the DNA TGTGCCAGCAGTACCGGGCCGACTAATGAAAAACTGTTTTTT.